Given below is one T cell receptor (beta chain) in context. Its antigen remains unknown. The CDR3 runs to 15 residues. CDR1 is MNHEY and CDR2 is SVGAGI in the germline V gene. PCR was performed a second time for roughly 7 to 11 cycles using a sample-barcoded 5' primer and a J-beta primer mix. Via MiXCR, TCRdb re-called the 5' RACE reads, giving one row per CDR3 protein. The sample has some 710,000 distinct CDR3 sequences; 20% to 25% are singletons. The data derive from a study of blood T cells in healthy people across ages. The overall study: With template switching, about one barcoded beta molecule was captured per two T cells. Broader study findings: Versus aged donors, long-lived donors had higher diversity and more naive CD4+ cells. From one million sequenced T cells, diversity estimates were lower bounds.

The amount of total RNA extracted per sample was at least 5.5 micrograms. The sample consisted of blood. This receptor was taken from a man between 65 and 80 years old in good health. The chain uses TRBV6-5 and TRBJ2-5; TRBD2 agrees at 11 bases. The J call may be incorrect, as the DNA end agrees better with TRBJ2-7. CDR3 bases: TGTGCCAGCAGCCTAACTAGCGGGGGTACCTACGAGCAGTACTTC. It yields the protein CASSLTSGGTYEQYF.